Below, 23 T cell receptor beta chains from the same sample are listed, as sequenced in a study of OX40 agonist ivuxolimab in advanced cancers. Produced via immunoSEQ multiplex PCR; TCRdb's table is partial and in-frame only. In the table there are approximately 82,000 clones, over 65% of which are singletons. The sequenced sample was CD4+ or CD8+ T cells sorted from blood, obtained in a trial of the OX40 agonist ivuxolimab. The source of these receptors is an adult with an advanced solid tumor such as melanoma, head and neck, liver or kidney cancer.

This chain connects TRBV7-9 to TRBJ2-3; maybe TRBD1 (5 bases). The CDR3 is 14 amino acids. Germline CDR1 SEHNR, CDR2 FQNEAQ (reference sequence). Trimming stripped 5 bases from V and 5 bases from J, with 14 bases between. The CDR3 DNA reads TGTGCCAGCAGCCTCGACAGTTTGGGAGATACGCAGTATTTT. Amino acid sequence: CASSLDSLGDTQYF. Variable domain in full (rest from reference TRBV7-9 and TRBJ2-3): DTGVSQNPRHKITKRGQNVTFRCDPISEHNRLYWYRQTLGQGPEFLTYFQNEAQLEKSRLLSDRFSAERPKGSFSTLEIQRTEQGDSAMYLCASSLDSLGDTQYFGPGTRLTVL.

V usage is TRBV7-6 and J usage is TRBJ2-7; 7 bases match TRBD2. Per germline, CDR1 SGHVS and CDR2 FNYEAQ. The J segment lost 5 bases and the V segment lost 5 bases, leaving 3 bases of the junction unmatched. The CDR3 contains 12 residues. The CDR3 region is CASSEAGDEQYF. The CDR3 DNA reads TGTGCCAGCAGCGAGGCGGGGGACGAGCAGTACTTC.

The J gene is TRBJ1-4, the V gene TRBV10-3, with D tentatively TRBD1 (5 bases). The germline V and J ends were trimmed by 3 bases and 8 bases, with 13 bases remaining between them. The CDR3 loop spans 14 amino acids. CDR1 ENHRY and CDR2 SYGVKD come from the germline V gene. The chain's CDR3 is CAISEFGAREKLFF. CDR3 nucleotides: TGTGCCATCAGTGAATTCGGGGCCCGAGAAAAACTGTTTTTT.

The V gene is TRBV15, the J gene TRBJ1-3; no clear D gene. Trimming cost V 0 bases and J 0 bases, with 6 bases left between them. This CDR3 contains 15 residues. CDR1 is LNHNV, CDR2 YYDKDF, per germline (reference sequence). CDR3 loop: CATSRDTVSGNTIYF. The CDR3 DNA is TGTGCCACCAGCAGAGATACAGTCTCTGGAAACACCATATATTTT.

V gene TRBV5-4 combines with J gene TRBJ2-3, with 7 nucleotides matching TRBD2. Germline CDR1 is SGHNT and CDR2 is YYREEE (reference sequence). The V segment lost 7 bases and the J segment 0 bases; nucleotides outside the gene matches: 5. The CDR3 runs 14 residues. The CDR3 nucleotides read TGTGCCAGCCGGGACGGGGGGAGCACAGATACGCAGTATTTT. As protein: CASRDGGSTDTQYF.

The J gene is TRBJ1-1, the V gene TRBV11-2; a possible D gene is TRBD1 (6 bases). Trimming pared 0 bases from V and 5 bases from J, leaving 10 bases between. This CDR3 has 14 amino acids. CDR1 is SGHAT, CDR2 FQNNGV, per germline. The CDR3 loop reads CASSLDGGRTEAFF. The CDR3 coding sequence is TGTGCCAGCAGCTTAGACGGGGGCCGGACTGAAGCTTTCTTT.

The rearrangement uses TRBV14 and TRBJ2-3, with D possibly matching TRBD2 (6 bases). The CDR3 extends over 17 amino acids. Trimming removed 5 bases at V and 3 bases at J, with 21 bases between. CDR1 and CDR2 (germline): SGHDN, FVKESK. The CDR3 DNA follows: TGTGCCAGCAGCTATGGGCGGCGGCGCGGGGAAACAGATACGCAGTATTTT. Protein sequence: CASSYGRRRGETDTQYF.

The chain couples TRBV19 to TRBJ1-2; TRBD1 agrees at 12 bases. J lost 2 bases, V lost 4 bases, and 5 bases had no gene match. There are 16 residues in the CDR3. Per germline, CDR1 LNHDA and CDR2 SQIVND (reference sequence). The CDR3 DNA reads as TGTGCCAGTAGTACCGGGACAGGGGGCGTCAACTATGGCTACACCTTC. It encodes CASSTGTGGVNYGYTF.

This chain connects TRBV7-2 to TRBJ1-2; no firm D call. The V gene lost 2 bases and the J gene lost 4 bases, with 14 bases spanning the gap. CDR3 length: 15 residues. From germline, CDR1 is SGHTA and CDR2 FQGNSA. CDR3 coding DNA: TGTGCCAGCAGCTTACAAGGGATCCCTAGCTATGGCTACACCTTC. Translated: CASSLQGIPSYGYTF.

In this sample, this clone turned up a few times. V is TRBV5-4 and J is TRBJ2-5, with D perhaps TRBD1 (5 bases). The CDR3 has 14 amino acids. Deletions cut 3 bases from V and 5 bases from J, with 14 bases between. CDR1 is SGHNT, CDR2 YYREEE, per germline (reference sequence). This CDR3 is CASSSPGSRETQYF. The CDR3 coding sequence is TGTGCCAGCAGCTCTCCAGGGTCCCGGGAGACCCAGTACTTC.

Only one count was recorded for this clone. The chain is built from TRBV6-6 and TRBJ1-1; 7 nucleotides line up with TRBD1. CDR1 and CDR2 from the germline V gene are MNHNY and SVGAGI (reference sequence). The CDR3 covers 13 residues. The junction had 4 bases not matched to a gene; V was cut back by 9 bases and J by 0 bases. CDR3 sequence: CASRDRVNTEAFF. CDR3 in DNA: TGTGCCAGTCGGGACAGAGTGAACACTGAAGCTTTCTTT.

The CDR3 nucleotides are TGTGCCAGCAGTGAACAGGGCTCTAGCACAGATACGCAGTATTTT. Amino acids: CASSEQGSSTDTQYF. J is TRBJ2-3 and V is TRBV2, with D possibly matching TRBD1 (5 bases). Germline V lookup: CDR1 SNHLY, CDR2 FYNNEI. Trimming pared 2 bases from V and 0 bases from J, leaving 9 bases between. The CDR3 consists of 15 residues.

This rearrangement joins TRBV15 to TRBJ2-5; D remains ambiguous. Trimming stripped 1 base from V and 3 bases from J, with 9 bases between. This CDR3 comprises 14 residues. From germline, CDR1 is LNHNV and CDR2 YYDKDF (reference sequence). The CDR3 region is CATSRVHKEETQYF. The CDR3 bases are TGTGCCACCAGCAGAGTCCACAAGGAAGAGACCCAGTACTTC.

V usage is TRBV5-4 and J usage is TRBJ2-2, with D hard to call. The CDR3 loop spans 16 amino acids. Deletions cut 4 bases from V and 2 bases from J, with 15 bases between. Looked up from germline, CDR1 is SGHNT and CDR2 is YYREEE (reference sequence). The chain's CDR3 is CASSRLGSYNTGELFF. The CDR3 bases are TGTGCCAGCAGCCGGCTGGGCTCGTACAACACCGGGGAGCTGTTTTTT.

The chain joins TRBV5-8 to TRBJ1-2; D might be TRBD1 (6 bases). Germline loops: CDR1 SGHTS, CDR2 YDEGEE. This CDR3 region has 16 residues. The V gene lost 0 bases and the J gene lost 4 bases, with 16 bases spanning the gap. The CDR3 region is CASSLAGGRWGYGYTF. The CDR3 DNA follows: TGTGCCAGCAGCTTGGCCGGGGGGCGATGGGGCTATGGCTACACCTTC.

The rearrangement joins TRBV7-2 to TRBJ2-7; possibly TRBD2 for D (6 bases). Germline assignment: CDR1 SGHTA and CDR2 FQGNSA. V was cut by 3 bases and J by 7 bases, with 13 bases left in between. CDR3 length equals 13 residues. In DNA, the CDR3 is TGTGCCAGCAGCTTGTGGCGGGATCGTGAGCAGTACTTC. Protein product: CASSLWRDREQYF.

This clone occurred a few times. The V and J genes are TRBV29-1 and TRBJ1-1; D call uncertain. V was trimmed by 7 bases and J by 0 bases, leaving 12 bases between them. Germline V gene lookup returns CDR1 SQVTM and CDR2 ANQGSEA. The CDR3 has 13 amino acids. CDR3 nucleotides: TGCAGCGAAAGGCGAACGGTGAACACTGAAGCTTTCTTT. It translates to CSERRTVNTEAFF.

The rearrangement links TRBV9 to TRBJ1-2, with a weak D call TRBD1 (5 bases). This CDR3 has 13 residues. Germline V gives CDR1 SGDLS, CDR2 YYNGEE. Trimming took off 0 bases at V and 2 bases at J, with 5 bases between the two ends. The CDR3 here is CASSVGQNYGYTF. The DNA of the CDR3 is TGTGCCAGCAGCGTAGGACAGAACTATGGCTACACCTTC.

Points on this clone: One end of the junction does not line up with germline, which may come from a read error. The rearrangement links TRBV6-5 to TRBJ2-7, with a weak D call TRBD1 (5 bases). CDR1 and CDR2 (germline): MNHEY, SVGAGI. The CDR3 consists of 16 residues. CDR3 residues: CASSYSSGFNFYGQYF. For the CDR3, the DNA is TGTGCCAGCAGTTACTCGTCAGGGTTTAATTTCTACGGGCAGTACTTT.

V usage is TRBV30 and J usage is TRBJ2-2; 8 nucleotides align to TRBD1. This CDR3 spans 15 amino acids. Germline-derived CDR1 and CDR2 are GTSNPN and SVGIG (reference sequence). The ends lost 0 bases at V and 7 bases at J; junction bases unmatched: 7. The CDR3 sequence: CAWSVRRTGIGELFF. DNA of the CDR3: TGTGCCTGGAGTGTTCGACGGACAGGGATCGGGGAGCTGTTTTTT.

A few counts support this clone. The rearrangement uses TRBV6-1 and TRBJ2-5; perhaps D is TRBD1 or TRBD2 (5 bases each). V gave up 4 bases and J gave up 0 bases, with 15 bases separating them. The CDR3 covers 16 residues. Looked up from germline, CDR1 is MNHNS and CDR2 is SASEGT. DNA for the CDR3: TGTGCCAGCAGTGTTCGAGGGGACCGGAACCAAGAGACCCAGTACTTC. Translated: CASSVRGDRNQETQYF.

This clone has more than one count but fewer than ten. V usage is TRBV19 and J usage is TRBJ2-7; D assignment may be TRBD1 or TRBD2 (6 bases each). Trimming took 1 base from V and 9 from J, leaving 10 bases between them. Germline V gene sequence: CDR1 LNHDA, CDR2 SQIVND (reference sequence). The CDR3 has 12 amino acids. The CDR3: CASSIVGGGQYF. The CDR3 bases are TGTGCCAGTAGTATAGTAGGAGGGGGGCAGTACTTC.

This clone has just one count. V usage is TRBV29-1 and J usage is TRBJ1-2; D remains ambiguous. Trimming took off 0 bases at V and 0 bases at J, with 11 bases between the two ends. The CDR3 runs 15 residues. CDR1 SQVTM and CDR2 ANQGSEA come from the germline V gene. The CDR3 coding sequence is TGCAGCGTTGAAGACCCGGAAGGAGCTAACTATGGCTACACCTTC. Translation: CSVEDPEGANYGYTF.